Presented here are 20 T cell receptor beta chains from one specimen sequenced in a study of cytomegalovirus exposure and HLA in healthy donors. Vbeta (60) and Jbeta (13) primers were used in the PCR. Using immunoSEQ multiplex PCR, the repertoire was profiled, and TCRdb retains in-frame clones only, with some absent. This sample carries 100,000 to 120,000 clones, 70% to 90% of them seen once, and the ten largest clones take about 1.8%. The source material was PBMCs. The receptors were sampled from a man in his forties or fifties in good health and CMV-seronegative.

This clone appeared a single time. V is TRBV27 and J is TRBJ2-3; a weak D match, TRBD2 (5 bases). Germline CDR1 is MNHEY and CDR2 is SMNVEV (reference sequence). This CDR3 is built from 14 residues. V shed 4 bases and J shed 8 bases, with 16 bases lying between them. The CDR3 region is CASSSSPVEGTQYF. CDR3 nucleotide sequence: TGTGCCAGCAGTTCCTCCCCCGTCGAGGGTACGCAGTATTTT.

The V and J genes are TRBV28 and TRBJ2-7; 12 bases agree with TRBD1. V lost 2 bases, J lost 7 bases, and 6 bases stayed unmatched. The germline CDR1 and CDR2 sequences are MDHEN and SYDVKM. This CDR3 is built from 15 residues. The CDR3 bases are TGTGCCAGCAGTTTAATAGGGACAGGGGGCGAAGAGCAGTACTTC. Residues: CASSLIGTGGEEQYF.

DNA for the CDR3: TGTGCCAGCAGTGTCCGAGTTGGAGATACGCAGTATTTT. Translated, it gives CASSVRVGDTQYF. The chain couples TRBV6-4 to TRBJ2-3; the D is unclear. V lost 4 bases to trimming and J lost 5 bases, with 10 bases between them. Germline V gene data show CDR1 as MRHNA and CDR2 as SNTAGT. The CDR3 loop spans 13 amino acids.

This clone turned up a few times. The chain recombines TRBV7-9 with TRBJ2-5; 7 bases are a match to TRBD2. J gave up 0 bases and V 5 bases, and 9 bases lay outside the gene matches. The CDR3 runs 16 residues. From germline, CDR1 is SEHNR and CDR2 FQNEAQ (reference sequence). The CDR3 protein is CASSPPGRRDQETQYF. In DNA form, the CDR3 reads TGTGCCAGCAGCCCACCCGGGAGGAGGGACCAAGAGACCCAGTACTTC.

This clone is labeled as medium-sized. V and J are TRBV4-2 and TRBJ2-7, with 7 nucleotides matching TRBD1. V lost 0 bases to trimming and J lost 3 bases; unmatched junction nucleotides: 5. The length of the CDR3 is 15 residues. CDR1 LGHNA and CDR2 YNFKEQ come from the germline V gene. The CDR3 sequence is CASSQEDRTGYEQYF. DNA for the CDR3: TGTGCCAGCAGCCAAGAGGATCGGACAGGCTACGAGCAGTACTTC.

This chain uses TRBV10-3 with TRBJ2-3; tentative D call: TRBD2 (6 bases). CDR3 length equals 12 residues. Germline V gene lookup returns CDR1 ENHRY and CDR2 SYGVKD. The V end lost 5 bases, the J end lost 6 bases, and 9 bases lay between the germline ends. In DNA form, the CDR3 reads TGTGCCATCAGTCGGGACTCCGATACGCAGTATTTT. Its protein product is CAISRDSDTQYF.

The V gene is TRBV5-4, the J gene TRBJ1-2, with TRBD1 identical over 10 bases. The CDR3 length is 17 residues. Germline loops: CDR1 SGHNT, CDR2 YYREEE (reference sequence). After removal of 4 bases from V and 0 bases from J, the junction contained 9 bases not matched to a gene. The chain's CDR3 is CASSRPGTGVSNYGYTF. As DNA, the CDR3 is TGTGCCAGCAGCCGGCCCGGGACAGGGGTTTCTAACTATGGCTACACCTTC.

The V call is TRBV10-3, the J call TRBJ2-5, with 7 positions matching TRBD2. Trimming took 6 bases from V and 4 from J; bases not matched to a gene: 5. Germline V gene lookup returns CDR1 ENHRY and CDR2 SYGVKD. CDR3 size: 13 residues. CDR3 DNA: TGTGCCATCAGGGGAGGGGCGGGAGAGACCCAGTACTTC. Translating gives CAIRGGAGETQYF.

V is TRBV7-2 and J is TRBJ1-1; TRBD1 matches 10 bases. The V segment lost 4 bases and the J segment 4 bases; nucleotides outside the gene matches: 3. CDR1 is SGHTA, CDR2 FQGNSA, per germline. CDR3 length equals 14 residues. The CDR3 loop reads CASSSTGGGTEAFF. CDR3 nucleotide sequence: TGTGCCAGCAGCTCGACAGGGGGCGGCACTGAAGCTTTCTTT.

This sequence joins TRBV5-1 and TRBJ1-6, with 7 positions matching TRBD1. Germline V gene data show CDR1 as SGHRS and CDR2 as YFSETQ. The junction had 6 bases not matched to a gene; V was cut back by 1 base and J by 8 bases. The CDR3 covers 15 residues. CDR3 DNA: TGCGCCAGCAGCTTGCTGACAGGGCCGGATTCACCCCTCCACTTT. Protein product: CASSLLTGPDSPLHF.

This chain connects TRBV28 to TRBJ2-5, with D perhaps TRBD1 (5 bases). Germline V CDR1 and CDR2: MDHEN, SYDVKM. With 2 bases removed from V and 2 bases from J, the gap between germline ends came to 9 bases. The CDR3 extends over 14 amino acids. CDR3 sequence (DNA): TGTGCCAGCAGTTTAAGCAGGGCTCAAGAGACCCAGTACTTC. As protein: CASSLSRAQETQYF.

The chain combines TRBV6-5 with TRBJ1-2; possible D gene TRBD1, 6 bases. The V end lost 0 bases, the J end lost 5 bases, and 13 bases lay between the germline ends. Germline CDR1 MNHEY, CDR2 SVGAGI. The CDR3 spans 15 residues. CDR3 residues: CASSYSPDSYYGYTF. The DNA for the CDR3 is TGTGCCAGCAGTTACTCCCCGGACAGCTATTATGGCTACACCTTC.

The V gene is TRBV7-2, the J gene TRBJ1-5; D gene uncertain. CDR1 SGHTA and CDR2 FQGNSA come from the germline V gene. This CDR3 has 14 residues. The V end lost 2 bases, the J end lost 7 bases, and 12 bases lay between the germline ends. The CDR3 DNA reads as TGTGCCAGCAGCTTAACCGGGGTTGGGCAGCCCCAGCATTTT. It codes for CASSLTGVGQPQHF.

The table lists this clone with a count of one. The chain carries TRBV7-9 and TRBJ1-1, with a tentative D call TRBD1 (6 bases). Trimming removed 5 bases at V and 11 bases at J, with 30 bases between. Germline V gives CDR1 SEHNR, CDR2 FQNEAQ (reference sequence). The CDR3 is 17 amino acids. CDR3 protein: CASSPPSGPTGLGRAFF. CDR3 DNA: TGTGCCAGCAGCCCACCATCAGGCCCGACAGGTCTTGGTCGGGCTTTCTTT.

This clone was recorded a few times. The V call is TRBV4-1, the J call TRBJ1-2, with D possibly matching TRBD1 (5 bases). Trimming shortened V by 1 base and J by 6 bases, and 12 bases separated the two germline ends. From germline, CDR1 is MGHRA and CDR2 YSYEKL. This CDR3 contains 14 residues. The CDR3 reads CASSQVIDSHGYTF. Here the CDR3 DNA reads TGCGCCAGCAGCCAAGTAATCGACAGCCATGGCTACACCTTC.

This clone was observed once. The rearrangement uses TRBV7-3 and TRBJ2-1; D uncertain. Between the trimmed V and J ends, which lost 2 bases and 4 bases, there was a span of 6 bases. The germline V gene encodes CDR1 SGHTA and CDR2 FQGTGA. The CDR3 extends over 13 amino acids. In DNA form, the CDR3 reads TGTGCCAGCAGCTTATTCCAGTACAATGAGCAGTTCTTC. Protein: CASSLFQYNEQFF.

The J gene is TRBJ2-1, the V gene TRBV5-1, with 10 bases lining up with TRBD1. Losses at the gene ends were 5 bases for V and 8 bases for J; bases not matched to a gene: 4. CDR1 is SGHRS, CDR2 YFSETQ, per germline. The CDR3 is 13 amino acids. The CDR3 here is CASSLDRGHEQFF. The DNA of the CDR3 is TGCGCCAGCAGTTTAGACAGGGGGCATGAGCAGTTCTTC.

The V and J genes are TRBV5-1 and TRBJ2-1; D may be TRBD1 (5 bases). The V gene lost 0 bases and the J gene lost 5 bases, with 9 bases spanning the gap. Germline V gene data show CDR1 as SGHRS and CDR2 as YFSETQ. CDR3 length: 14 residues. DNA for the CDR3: TGCGCCAGCAGCTTGGGTCCAGGGAACAATGAGCAGTTCTTC. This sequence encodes CASSLGPGNNEQFF.

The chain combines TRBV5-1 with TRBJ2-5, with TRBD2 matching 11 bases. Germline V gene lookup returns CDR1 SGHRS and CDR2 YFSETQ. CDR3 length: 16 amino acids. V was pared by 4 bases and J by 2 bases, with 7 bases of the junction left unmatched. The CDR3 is CASSLPGLAAQETQYF. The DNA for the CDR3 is TGCGCCAGCAGCCTCCCGGGACTAGCGGCACAAGAGACCCAGTACTTC.

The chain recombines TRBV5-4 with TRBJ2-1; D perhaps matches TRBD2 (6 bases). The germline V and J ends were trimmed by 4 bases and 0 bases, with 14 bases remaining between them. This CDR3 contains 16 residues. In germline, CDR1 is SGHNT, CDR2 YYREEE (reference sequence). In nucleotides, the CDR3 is TGTGCCAGCAGCCTTAGCCGGGGGAGCTCCTACAATGAGCAGTTCTTC. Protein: CASSLSRGSSYNEQFF. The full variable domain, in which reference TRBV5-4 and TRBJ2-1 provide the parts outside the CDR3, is ETGVTQSPTHLIKTRGQQVTLRCSSQSGHNTVSWYQQALGQGPQFIFQYYREEENGRGNFPPRFSGLQFPNYSSELNVNALELDDSALYLCASSLSRGSSYNEQFFGPGTRLTVL.